One and the same sample provided the 17 T cell receptor beta chains below, sequenced in a study of response to subunit inactivated influenza vaccine. TCRdb re-analysed the RT-PCR reads in MiXCR, keeping a single row per CDR3 protein. This table has approximately 570,000 distinct CDR3 sequences, approximately 7.7% appearing once. Sequencing used PBMCs from blood, obtained roughly 24 months after vaccination. These receptors all stem from a man between 50 and 75 years old who received an inactivated influenza vaccine.

The sample holds many counts of this clonotype. The J gene is TRBJ1-5, the V gene TRBV15; D might be TRBD1 (5 bases). The CDR3 sequence is 15 residues long. V lost 0 bases, J lost 5 bases, and 11 bases lay in between. Looked up from germline, CDR1 is LNHNV and CDR2 is YYDKDF (reference sequence). CDR3 sequence (DNA): TGTGCCACCAGCAGAGATCAGGGACCTTATCAGCCCCAGCATTTT. It is translated as CATSRDQGPYQPQHF.

This clonotype has just a few counts. This chain uses TRBV5-6 with TRBJ2-4; 7 nucleotides agree with TRBD2. V lost 5 bases and J lost 6; bases outside the gene matches: 5. This CDR3 comprises 13 residues. CDR1 and CDR2 (germline): SGHDT, YYEEEE. CDR3 in DNA: TGTGCCAGCAGGTCATGGGGGGGAAACATTCAGTACTTC. Amino acid sequence: CASRSWGGNIQYF. Full variable domain (outside the CDR3, taken from reference TRBV5-6 and TRBJ2-4): DAGVTQSPTHLIKTRGQQVTLRCSPKSGHDTVSWYQQALGQGPQFIFQYYEEEERQRGNFPDRFSGHQFPNYSSELNVNALLLGDSALYLCASRSWGGNIQYFGAGTRLSVL.

This clonotype showed up just a few times. The V gene is TRBV28, the J gene TRBJ2-3; D is unclear. V was shortened by 3 bases and J by 3 bases, with 7 bases between the two germline ends. CDR1 and CDR2 (germline): MDHEN, SYDVKM. The CDR3 has 13 amino acids. As DNA, the CDR3 is TGTGCCAGCAGTTTTACTATTACAGATACGCAGTATTTT. Amino acid sequence: CASSFTITDTQYF. The whole variable domain, filled in from reference TRBV28 and TRBJ2-3, reads DVKVTQSSRYLVKRTGEKVFLECVQDMDHENMFWYRQDPGLGLRLIYFSYDVKMKEKGDIPEGYSVSREKKERFSLILESASTNQTSMYLCASSFTITDTQYFGPGTRLTVL.

This clonotype occurred many times. The V and J genes are TRBV2 and TRBJ2-2; possibly TRBD1 or TRBD2 for D (5 bases each). The CDR3 extends over 14 amino acids. The germline V gene has CDR1 SNHLY and CDR2 FYNNEI. V was clipped by 8 bases and J by 1 base, with 11 bases between them. In nucleotides, the CDR3 is TGTGCCAGCCGGGACGGATTGAACACCGGGGAGCTGTTTTTT. It specifies CASRDGLNTGELFF.

The chain has TRBV5-1 and TRBJ1-4, with D unclear. This CDR3 has 15 residues. Germline CDR1 SGHRS, CDR2 YFSETQ. V was cut by 4 bases and J by 4 bases, with 14 bases left in between. The CDR3 sequence: CASSTRPELNEKLFF. Here the CDR3 DNA reads TGCGCCAGCAGCACCCGGCCCGAGCTTAATGAAAAACTGTTTTTT.

There are a few counts of this clonotype. J is TRBJ1-5 and V is TRBV12-3 or TRBV12-4, with a possible D match to TRBD1 (6 bases). Trimming took 6 bases from V and 4 from J, leaving 10 bases between them. The CDR3 totals 13 residues. CDR3 nucleotide sequence: TGTGCCAGCAGGCGGACAGAAAATCAGCCCCAGCATTTT. Translated, it gives CASRRTENQPQHF.

This clonotype was found many times. The CDR3 reads CASSQDGNSNQPQHF. The CDR3 region has the DNA TGTGCCAGCAGCCAAGATGGTAATAGCAATCAGCCCCAGCATTTT. The chain couples TRBV4-2 to TRBJ1-5; no firm D call. V gave up 0 bases and J gave up 0 bases, with 6 bases separating them. This CDR3 is 15 amino acids long. Germline-derived CDR1 and CDR2 are LGHNA and YNFKEQ.

This clonotype has just a few counts. At one of its ends the junction is not consistent with the germline gene, which may arise from a read error. V usage is TRBV7-7 and J usage is TRBJ2-7, with TRBD2 as a possible D gene (6 bases). The CDR3 is made up of 13 amino acids. CDR1 SSHAT and CDR2 FNYEAQ come from the germline V gene (reference sequence). The CDR3 DNA reads as TGTGCTAGCAGCTTAGCTATCGGGGGCGAGCAGTACTTC. Translated, it gives CASSLAIGGEQYF.

The gene calls are TRBV6-2 or TRBV6-3 and TRBJ1-6; D is uncertain. The V and J ends lost 0 bases and 6 bases respectively, with 12 bases between them. The CDR3 has 16 amino acids. Looked up from germline, CDR1 is MNHEY and CDR2 is SVGEGT. CDR3 DNA: TGTGCCAGCAGTTACTCGATCCGACGGGTTAATTCACCCCTCCACTTT. Amino acid sequence: CASSYSIRRVNSPLHF.

Many counts were recorded for this clonotype. V usage is TRBV20-1 and J usage is TRBJ1-6; TRBD1 is a possible D gene (5 bases). CDR3 length equals 16 residues. Per the germline V gene, CDR1 is DFQATT and CDR2 is SNEGSKA (reference sequence). V gave up 2 bases and J gave up 6 bases, with 17 bases separating them. The CDR3 loop is CSARPIRATSNSPLHF. The CDR3 coding sequence is TGCAGTGCTAGACCAATCAGGGCAACCAGTAATTCACCCCTCCACTTT.

This clonotype was observed at least ten times. The V call is TRBV6-1, the J call TRBJ2-7; weak D call: TRBD1 (6 bases). This CDR3 region has 15 residues. Trimming pared 4 bases from V and 2 bases from J, leaving 15 bases between. Per the germline V gene, CDR1 is MNHNS and CDR2 is SASEGT. The CDR3 DNA reads as TGTGCCAGCAGTGCACTGTACCAGGGGACCTACGAGCAGTACTTC. This translates into CASSALYQGTYEQYF.

The chain joins TRBV11-2 to TRBJ2-1; D not resolved. Germline loops: CDR1 SGHAT, CDR2 FQNNGV. The V gene lost 7 bases and the J gene lost 3 bases, with 10 bases spanning the gap. The CDR3 extends over 13 amino acids. The CDR3 loop is CASTWTLYNEQFF. In DNA form, the CDR3 reads TGTGCCAGCACCTGGACCCTCTACAATGAGCAGTTCTTC.

This clonotype was recorded many times. The chain links TRBV20-1 to TRBJ2-7, with TRBD1 as a possible D gene (5 bases). Per germline, CDR1 DFQATT and CDR2 SNEGSKA (reference sequence). The CDR3 covers 14 residues. V dropped 2 bases and J dropped 2 bases, with 13 bases sitting between them. CDR3 region: CSARSTTETYEQYF. The CDR3 nucleotides are TGCAGTGCTAGATCAACGACAGAAACCTACGAGCAGTACTTC.

This clonotype showed up many times. The chain has TRBV11-2 and TRBJ2-2; no reliable D call. Germline CDR1 is SGHAT and CDR2 is FQNNGV. Trimming cost V 2 bases and J 1 base, with 11 bases left between them. The CDR3 is 16 residues long. The CDR3 here is CASSLSVSRNTGELFF. CDR3 DNA: TGTGCCAGCAGCTTATCGGTGTCTAGGAACACCGGGGAGCTGTTTTTT.

Many counts were recorded for this clonotype. The gene calls are TRBV20-1 and TRBJ2-7; D is unresolved. CDR1 DFQATT and CDR2 SNEGSKA come from the germline V gene (reference sequence). The V end lost 0 bases, the J end lost 0 bases, and 12 bases lay between the germline ends. The CDR3 runs to 15 residues. CDR3 residues: CSARDVSRNSYEQYF. For the CDR3, the DNA is TGCAGTGCTAGAGATGTGAGCAGGAACTCCTACGAGCAGTACTTC.

The chain combines TRBV20-1 with TRBJ1-1, with D possibly matching TRBD1 (5 bases). CDR1 is DFQATT, CDR2 SNEGSKA, per germline (reference sequence). V gave up 1 base and J gave up 1 base, with 19 bases separating them. There are 17 residues in the CDR3. CDR3 bases: TGCAGTGCTAGAGCCTGGGGCCAGGCCTTGGCGAACACTGAAGCTTTCTTT. This gives the protein CSARAWGQALANTEAFF.

This clonotype was recorded many times. CDR3 in DNA: TGTGCCAGCAGCGAAGGGTTCACTAGCGGGAGTCGAGAGCAGTACTTC. Encoded protein: CASSEGFTSGSREQYF. The chain has TRBV3-1 and TRBJ2-7; TRBD2 matches at 11 bases. CDR3 length: 16 amino acids. CDR1 and CDR2 (germline): LGHDT, YNNKEL (reference sequence). Trimming removed 5 bases from V and 7 bases from J; junction bases left unmatched: 13.